A single sample gave rise to the 15 T cell receptor beta chains below, sequenced in a study of CD8+CD57+ T cells in acquired aplastic anemia. The sequenced patients had an expansion of CD8+CD57+ cells seen by flow cytometry. The template used for profiling TCR beta VDJ and CDR3 was genomic DNA. TCRdb recomputed calls from the reads with MiXCR, one row per CDR3 protein. Of about 160,000 distinct CDR3 sequences in the sample, more than 45% were seen once. The specimen was sorted CD4+, CD8+, or CD8+CD57+ T cells (not recorded which) from PBMCs. The receptors shown here come from a human donor with aplastic anemia.

Remarks on this clonotype: A read error is possible here, since a much larger clone lies one base away. The rearrangement uses TRBV13 and TRBJ1-1; D might be TRBD1 (5 bases). The CDR3 has 14 amino acids. The germline gives CDR1 PRHDT, CDR2 FYEKMQ (reference sequence). V lost 3 bases, J lost 11 bases, and 19 bases lay in between. In DNA, the CDR3 is TGTGCCAGCAGCTTCCGTTCTACACAGGCCGATGCTTTCTTT. It encodes CASSFRSTQADAFF.

The V gene is TRBV10-3, the J gene TRBJ1-6, with 9 bases identical to TRBD1. Germline V gives CDR1 ENHRY, CDR2 SYGVKD. J lost 9 bases, V lost 2 bases, and 5 bases had no gene match. This CDR3 region has 15 residues. This CDR3 is CAISETGGRGSPLHF. CDR3 bases: TGTGCCATCAGTGAGACAGGGGGCCGCGGTTCACCCCTCCACTTT.

The chain combines TRBV29-1 with TRBJ2-3; D is possibly TRBD1 (5 bases). Germline CDR1 SQVTM, CDR2 ANQGSEA. V was shortened by 3 bases and J by 6 bases, with 13 bases between the two germline ends. The length of the CDR3 is 13 residues. DNA for the CDR3: TGCAGCGTTGACGAACAGGTTTTGGATACGCAGTATTTT. Translating gives CSVDEQVLDTQYF.

This clonotype was counted ten times or more. The genes are TRBV20-1 and TRBJ2-5; D gene uncertain. Looked up from germline, CDR1 is DFQATT and CDR2 is SNEGSKA (reference sequence). The V end was cut by 2 bases, the J end by 4 bases, with 11 bases between. CDR3 size: 13 residues. The CDR3, as DNA: TGCAGTGCTAGAATCACGGTTGGAGAGACCCAGTACTTC. Encoded protein: CSARITVGETQYF.

In its sample, this clonotype was seen many times. V is TRBV19 and J is TRBJ1-2; D perhaps matches TRBD1 (6 bases). This CDR3 has 13 amino acids. Germline-derived CDR1 and CDR2 are LNHDA and SQIVND (reference sequence). Trimming removed 4 bases at V and 5 bases at J, with 11 bases between. The CDR3: CASSTTGTYGYTF. For the CDR3, the DNA is TGTGCCAGTAGTACAACAGGGACTTATGGCTACACCTTC. The complete variable domain, with remaining parts taken from reference TRBV19 and TRBJ1-2, reads DGGITQSPKYLFRKEGQNVTLSCEQNLNHDAMYWYRQDPGQGLRLIYYSQIVNDFQKGDIAEGYSVSREKKESFPLTVTSAQKNPTAFYLCASSTTGTYGYTFGSGTRLTVV.

This clonotype has at least ten counts. The chain couples TRBV12-3 or TRBV12-4 to TRBJ2-5, with D uncertain. There are 12 residues in the CDR3. V lost 3 bases and J 4 bases, leaving 6 bases between the germline ends. The CDR3 protein is CASSFGSETQYF. CDR3 DNA: TGTGCCAGCAGTTTTGGTTCAGAGACCCAGTACTTC.

The chain carries TRBV30 and TRBJ1-1; D is unclear. This CDR3 region has 13 residues. Germline loops: CDR1 GTSNPN, CDR2 SVGIG (reference sequence). V was cut by 2 bases and J by 1 base, with 8 bases left in between. In nucleotides, the CDR3 is TGTGCCTGGAGTCCCGACGGGAACACTGAAGCTTTCTTT. Residues: CAWSPDGNTEAFF.

With regard to this clonotype: The junction departs from germline at one end; a sequencing error may be responsible. The chain couples TRBV6-5 to TRBJ2-7; D is tentatively TRBD1 or TRBD2 (5 bases each). The germline CDR1 and CDR2 sequences are MNHEY and SVGAGI. This CDR3 spans 17 amino acids. CDR3 loop: CASSSLGTGDPGDDQYF. The CDR3 DNA is TGTGCCAGCAGTTCTCTGGGGACCGGGGACCCCGGGGACGATCAGTACTTC.

V gene TRBV15 combines with J gene TRBJ2-7; D unclear. Germline loops: CDR1 LNHNV, CDR2 YYDKDF (reference sequence). The CDR3 covers 13 residues. Trimming took 1 base from V and 3 from J, leaving 7 bases between them. CDR3 nucleotide sequence: TGTGCCACCAGCAGAGTCACGTACTACGAGCAGTACTTC. Translation gives CATSRVTYYEQYF.

This clonotype was found many times. This CDR3 reads CASSEGLAGVNEQFF. CDR3 DNA: TGTGCCAGCAGTGAAGGACTAGCGGGCGTCAATGAGCAGTTCTTC. The chain carries TRBV2 and TRBJ2-1; 10 nucleotides line up with TRBD2. Germline CDR1 and CDR2: SNHLY and FYNNEI. Trimming took 1 base from V and 6 from J; bases not matched to a gene: 3. The CDR3 has 15 residues.

This clonotype was observed many times. V is TRBV10-2 and J is TRBJ1-1; D is ambiguous. The CDR3 loop spans 17 amino acids. The ends were cut back, 3 bases at V and 1 base at J, with 18 bases in the middle. Looked up from germline, CDR1 is WSHSY and CDR2 is SAAADI. The CDR3 DNA is TGCGCCAGCAGTGACCTCGCCCCCCTACATGAGAACACTGAAGCTTTCTTT. Protein: CASSDLAPLHENTEAFF.

Remarks on this clonotype: The junction differs from germline at one of its ends, possibly a read error. The CDR3 reads CASSLAYGSGYTKAFF. For the CDR3, the DNA is TGTGCCAGCAGCTTGGCGTATGGTTCGGGTTACACTAAAGCTTTCTTT. The rearrangement links TRBV5-6 to TRBJ1-1, with D hard to call. The CDR3 is 16 amino acids. In germline, CDR1 is SGHDT, CDR2 YYEEEE.

This chain joins TRBV29-1 and TRBJ1-1, with unresolved D. Trimming stripped 3 bases from V and 4 bases from J, with 9 bases between. The CDR3 runs to 12 residues. CDR1 SQVTM and CDR2 ANQGSEA come from the germline V gene. CDR3 protein: CSVDWYGTEAFF. CDR3 DNA: TGCAGCGTTGATTGGTACGGCACTGAAGCTTTCTTT.

Comments on this clonotype: This clone may be a read error of a much larger clone one base away. The chain recombines TRBV25-1 with TRBJ2-7; possible D gene TRBD1, 6 bases. Germline V gene data show CDR1 as MGHDK and CDR2 as SYGVNS. The CDR3 totals 14 residues. The CDR3 DNA reads as TGTGTCAGCAGTAGGGGCCGGACAGCTTACGAGCAGTACTTC. Translated, it gives CVSSRGRTAYEQYF.

About this clonotype: This may come from a read error, since a much larger clone is one base off. The J gene is TRBJ1-2, the V gene TRBV30; no firm D call. The germline gives CDR1 GTSNPN, CDR2 SVGIG (reference sequence). The CDR3 runs to 11 residues. CDR3 sequence (DNA): TGTGCCTGGAGTAGTATGATCGGCCGATCCTTC. Residues: CAWSSMIGRSF.